This entry describes one TCR beta chain. These data are taken from a study of blood T cell repertoires in COVID-19. Overall study context: PBMCs, B-cell-depleted T cells, or T cells provided the cDNA or gDNA that made up the material.

Clinical history as reported by participants underpinned cohort assignment. Two negative PCRs, clearance, or symptom resolution were required of recovered Cohort 3 donors. The CDR3 has 15 residues. Germline loops: CDR1 SGHRS, CDR2 YFSETQ. V shed 4 bases, J shed 5 bases, and the junction held 5 bases outside the gene matches. Under the authors' procedure: Amplifying reference gene primers gave estimates of nucleated cell counts. Some clones are missing from TCRdb's copy, which holds only in-frame ones; the method was immunoSEQ multiplex PCR. V, J and clone size are those of that table, while D and trimming were read from the DNA. Among 150,000 to 200,000 clones listed, roughly 85% were seen once.

The chain is built from TRBV5-1 and TRBJ2-1; TRBD2 agrees at 11 bases. Sequenced: PBMCs or T cells enriched from blood (not recorded which). This TCR derives from a woman under 30 who had recovered from COVID-19. This chain's CDR3 is CASSTGTSGNNEQFF. CDR3 nucleotides: TGCGCCAGCAGCACCGGGACTAGCGGAAACAATGAGCAGTTCTTC.